This T cell receptor (beta chain) derives from a study of human T cells and chemical hapten exposure. Across the study: Doses of diphenylcyclopropenone went to the patients' scalps weekly throughout the approximately 25-week study. Patients, predominantly female, presented with alopecia areata, totalis or universalis.

This clonotype was seen only a few times. The V and J ends lost 3 bases and 3 bases respectively, with 6 bases between them. Germline-derived CDR1 and CDR2 are SGHRS and YFSETQ. The CDR3 consists of 12 residues. TCRdb processed the RACE reads anew with MiXCR; each CDR3 protein has one entry. The top ten hold 2.9% of the sample, which has some 200,000 distinct CDR3 sequences, around 30% seen once. The sample's time point: pre-sensitization, week 0. The sample's treatment: therapeutic diphenylcyclopropenone sensitization with weekly scalp DPC. The sample consisted of whole blood, taken in connection with sensitization to the hapten diphenylcyclopropenone (DPC). The chain recombines TRBV5-1 with TRBJ1-1; D unresolved. This receptor was taken from a woman in her twenties or thirties with alopecia areata. Some clones in this sample may be carry-over from other donors' samples. Here the CDR3 DNA reads TGCGCCAGCAGCTCTCTGCACACTGAAGCTTTCTTT. Encoded protein: CASSSLHTEAFF.